This T cell receptor (beta chain) derives from a study of blood T cell repertoires in COVID-19. Germline lookup yields CDR1 MNHNS and CDR2 SASEGT. The CDR3 covers 19 residues. Trimming at V came to 0 bases and at J to 1 base, leaving 10 bases not matched to a gene. As handled by the study authors: Nucleated cell counts were estimated from reference gene primer amplification. Some clones are missing from TCRdb's copy, which holds only in-frame ones; the method was immunoSEQ multiplex PCR. V, J and clone size are those of that table, while D and trimming were read from the DNA. The profile shows some 100,000 clones, roughly nine tenths of them singletons.

The V and J genes are TRBV6-1 and TRBJ2-3; 10 nucleotides line up with TRBD2. Sequencing was performed on peripheral blood. The receptor comes from a woman between 65 and 79 years old with acute or convalescent COVID-19. The CDR3 here is CASSEAVIGLAGGTDTQYF. In nucleotides, the CDR3 is TGTGCCAGCAGTGAAGCGGTCATAGGGCTAGCGGGGGGCACAGATACGCAGTATTTT.